These T cell receptor beta chains were read from a single sample in a study of blood T cell repertoires in COVID-19. Using immunoSEQ multiplex PCR, the repertoire was profiled, and TCRdb retains in-frame clones only, with some absent. This sample carries 150,000 to 250,000 clones, 79% of them seen once, and the ten largest clones take around 5.4%. The sequencing input was peripheral blood. These receptors were taken from a woman aged 40 to 49 with COVID-19, enrolled during active disease. CDR3s include the opening cysteine and the closing phenylalanine or tryptophan. The order of the fields is clone size, V gene, D gene, J gene, CDR3 length, CDR3 DNA, CDR3 protein. The D gene is left open where the match is weak. Some rows have no size entry. The others give once, few or many, or a class for an expanded clone.

NA	TRBV18	TRBD2	TRBJ2-6	19	TGTGCCAGCTCACAACTAGCGGGGTTAAGCGACTCTGGGGCCAACGTCCTGACTTTC	CASSQLAGLSDSGANVLTF
NA	TRBV9	NA	TRBJ1-1	13	TGTGCCAGCAGCGTAGGGGACGGGACAGAAGCTTTCTTT	CASSVGDGTEAFF
once	TRBV6-5	TRBD1	TRBJ2-5	14	TGTGCCGTTCGAGACAGGGTGGATCTGGAGACCCAGTACTTC	CAVRDRVDLETQYF
NA	TRBV19	NA	TRBJ2-1	14	TGTGCCAGTAGTATAGGTCTAGCGCACAGTGAGCAGTTCTTC	CASSIGLAHSEQFF
NA	TRBV2	NA	TRBJ2-2	14	TGTGCCAGCAGGCCGGGATCTCTCGGTAGGGAGCTGTTTTTT	CASRPGSLGRELFF
NA	TRBV29-1	NA	TRBJ2-2	14	TGCAGCGTTGAAGAGGGGGCGTCTTCTGGGGAGCTGTTTTTT	CSVEEGASSGELFF
NA	TRBV3-1/TRBV3-2	TRBD1	TRBJ1-5	13	TGTGCCAGCAGTAGGGACAGAAATCAGCCCCAGCATTTT	CASSRDRNQPQHF
NA	TRBV4-1	TRBD2	TRBJ2-1	17	TGCGCCAGCAGCCAAGGCCCCGGGACTAGCGGGGGTTGGGAGCAGTTCTTC	CASSQGPGTSGGWEQFF
NA	TRBV9	TRBD1	TRBJ2-2	15	TGTGCCAGCAGCCTAACAGGGGAAGTAAACGGGGAGCTGTTTTTT	CASSLTGEVNGELFF
NA	TRBV3-1/TRBV3-2	NA	TRBJ2-1	12	TGTGCCAGCAGCCAGCTTGGGCATGAGCAGTTCTTC	CASSQLGHEQFF
NA	TRBV19	TRBD1	TRBJ2-7	13	TGTGCCAGTAGTCTCCAGGGACAGGGATGGCAGTACTTC	CASSLQGQGWQYF
NA	TRBV19	NA	TRBJ1-6	14	TGTGCCAGTAGTAAAGGACAGAATAATTCACCCCTCCACTTT	CASSKGQNNSPLHF
NA	TRBV4-1	NA	TRBJ1-3	15	TGCGCCAGCAGCCAAGAGGGCCTCGGGGACTACACCATATATTTT	CASSQEGLGDYTIYF
NA	TRBV4-2	TRBD1	TRBJ1-2	16	TGTGCCAGCAGCCAGGATCCTCGGGACAGGGGGTATGGCTACACCTTC	CASSQDPRDRGYGYTF
few	TRBV9	NA	TRBJ1-2	12	TGTGCCAGCAGTTGGGACTTTTATGGCTACACCTTC	CASSWDFYGYTF
NA	TRBV19	NA	TRBJ1-5	15	TGTGCCAGTATGCCTCACGGCGGGGGGAATCAGCCCCAGCATTTT	CASMPHGGGNQPQHF
NA	TRBV19	NA	TRBJ1-4	18	TGTGCCAGTAGTTTATATCCCTCTTGGGGCGGAACTAATGAAAAACTGTTTTTT	CASSLYPSWGGTNEKLFF
NA	TRBV7-3	TRBD2	TRBJ2-1	16	TGTGCCAGCAGCTTGCTAGCGGGGGGGCCCTACAATGAGCAGTTCTTC	CASSLLAGGPYNEQFF
NA	TRBV6-5	TRBD1	TRBJ2-7	14	TGTGCCAGCAGGCCCGGGACAGCCTTTCGGGAGCAGTACTTC	CASRPGTAFREQYF
NA	TRBV19	TRBD1	TRBJ2-2	17	TGTGCCAGTAGTACCCGACGGCAGGGGGCGGGCACCGGGGAGCTGTTTTTT	CASSTRRQGAGTGELFF
NA	TRBV11-1	NA	TRBJ1-1	14	TGTGCCAGCAGCAGCCGCCTGCCCGGGACTGAAGCTTTCTTT	CASSSRLPGTEAFF
NA	TRBV9	TRBD1	TRBJ2-1	15	TGTGCCAGCAGCATCTCCGGGACAGGGGGCAGGGGGCAGTTCTTC	CASSISGTGGRGQFF
few	TRBV4-2	NA	TRBJ1-1	14	TGTGCCAGCAGCCAATTACGGGTCGACACTGAAGCTTTCTTT	CASSQLRVDTEAFF
once	TRBV18	NA	TRBJ1-1	16	TGTGCCAGCTCACATGGTGGACGATCGGGGTACACTGAAGCTTTCTTT	CASSHGGRSGYTEAFF
NA	TRBV18	TRBD1	TRBJ2-5	14	TGTGCCAGCTCACCCGGACAGGTCCAAGAGACCCAGTACTTC	CASSPGQVQETQYF
few	TRBV29-1	NA	TRBJ1-2	13	TGCAGCGATGTAGAGACAGACGCAAATGGCTACACCTTC	CSDVETDANGYTF
NA	TRBV3-1/TRBV3-2	NA	TRBJ1-2	13	TGTGCCAGCAGCCAAGGGACAGACTATGGCTACACCTTC	CASSQGTDYGYTF
NA	TRBV7-9	TRBD2	TRBJ2-3	14	TGTGCCAGCAGCTTCGGACTAGCTTTAGATACGCAGTATTTT	CASSFGLALDTQYF
NA	TRBV5-1	NA	TRBJ2-1	14	TGCGCCAGCAGCTTGGCGGCTAGCTACAATGAGCAGTTCTTC	CASSLAASYNEQFF
NA	TRBV6-2/TRBV6-3	TRBD2	TRBJ2-7	18	TGTGCCAGCAGTTACCCACGGACTAGCGGTCGTAGCTCCTACGAGCAGTACTTC	CASSYPRTSGRSSYEQYF
NA	TRBV24-1	NA	TRBJ2-5	11	TGTGCCACCAGTCAGGGTGAGACCCAGTACTTC	CATSQGETQYF
NA	TRBV11-3	TRBD1	TRBJ2-3	17	TGTGCCAGCAGCTTAAATGGACAGGGATCCGGCACAGATACGCAGTATTTT	CASSLNGQGSGTDTQYF
NA	TRBV30	TRBD1	TRBJ1-2	13	TGTGCCTGGAGAGGGACAGGGACCTATGGCTACACCTTC	CAWRGTGTYGYTF
NA	TRBV4-3	NA	TRBJ1-6	18	TGCGCCAGCAGCCAAGATCACCCCCCCACAGGGTGGGATTCACCCCTCCACTTT	CASSQDHPPTGWDSPLHF
NA	TRBV5-6	NA	TRBJ1-1	12	TGTGCCAGCAGTTTAGGTTGGAGCGAAGCTTTCTTT	CASSLGWSEAFF
NA	TRBV7-9	NA	TRBJ2-5	18	TGTGCCAGCAGCTTAAACTCAGGGATTGTTGGGGCTTTTGAGACCCAGTACTTC	CASSLNSGIVGAFETQYF
NA	TRBV19	NA	TRBJ1-4	13	TGTGCCAGTAGTAAGGGACTTCTGGAAAAACTGTTTTTT	CASSKGLLEKLFF
NA	TRBV6-1	NA	TRBJ1-2	12	TGTGCCAGCAGTGAACCTCCCTATGGCTACACCTTC	CASSEPPYGYTF
NA	TRBV6-2/TRBV6-3	TRBD2	TRBJ2-7	16	TGTGCCAGCAGTTACCGGGTAGCGGGGGGCTCCTACGAGCAGTACTTC	CASSYRVAGGSYEQYF
NA	TRBV10-3	TRBD1	TRBJ1-2	14	TGTGCCATCAGGGGACAGGGGGCGGACTATGGCTACACCTTC	CAIRGQGADYGYTF
NA	TRBV19	TRBD1	TRBJ1-5	15	TGTGCCAGTAGTACCGCCGGGACAGGGGATCAGCCCCAGCATTTT	CASSTAGTGDQPQHF
NA	TRBV11-2	TRBD2	TRBJ2-2	14	TGTGCCAGCAGCTTAGCGGGAGGCGTCGGGGAGCTGTTTTTT	CASSLAGGVGELFF
NA	TRBV7-8	TRBD2	TRBJ2-1	18	TGTGCCAGCAGCCGATCCTCTAGCGGGAGGGCCTTTTACAATGAGCAGTTCTTC	CASSRSSSGRAFYNEQFF
NA	TRBV3-1/TRBV3-2	NA	TRBJ2-1	13	TGTGCCAGCAGCCAAGAATTAGGGGGTGAGCAGTTCTTC	CASSQELGGEQFF